The source of this T cell receptor (beta chain) is a study of beta chain features in type 1 diabetes. Investigators reverse transcribed all isolated RNA, so they sequenced expressed TCRB transcripts. Produced via immunoSEQ multiplex PCR; TCRdb's table is partial and in-frame only. The sample lists about 40,000 clones; approximately 49% were seen once. Sorting based on CD45RO/CCR7/CD25/CD127/CD95/CD27 separated CD4+ naive, central memory, regulatory and stem cell-like memory cells. Germline V lookup: CDR1 MGHRA, CDR2 YSYEKL. Deletions cut 2 bases from V and 1 base from J, with 8 bases between. CDR3 length equals 14 residues.

Material: central memory CD4+ T cells from blood. The clonotype was recovered from a woman younger than 30 in good health. The J gene is TRBJ2-5, the V gene TRBV4-1, with TRBD1 as a possible D gene (6 bases). Written as DNA, the CDR3 is TGCGCCAGCAGCCAAACAGGGCTCCAAGAGACCCAGTACTTC. Translating gives CASSQTGLQETQYF.